The 20 T cell receptor beta chains given below trace back to one sample, sequenced in a study of memory CD4+ T cells and cytomegalovirus serostatus. Some clones are missing from TCRdb's copy, which holds only in-frame ones; the method was immunoSEQ multiplex PCR. The sample has 35,000 to 55,000 clones, around 80% seen once. Single viable CD3+CD4+CD8-CD45RO+ cells were sorted as the memory CD4+ T cells. The sequenced sample consisted of memory CD4+ T cells from blood. These receptors originate from an adult in good health and CMV-seronegative.

The CDR3, as DNA: TGCAGCGTTATACAGGCAGGGGACATTCAGTACTTC. Encoded protein: CSVIQAGDIQYF. The chain recombines TRBV29-1 with TRBJ2-4; D possibly corresponds to TRBD1 (6 bases). Trimming removed 5 bases from V and 8 bases from J, with 13 bases in between. Germline CDR1 and CDR2: SQVTM and ANQGSEA. This CDR3 spans 12 amino acids.

This chain uses TRBV6-6 with TRBJ2-4; no firm D call. Germline V CDR1 and CDR2: MNHNY, SVGAGI (reference sequence). This CDR3 contains 13 residues. Trimming stripped 2 bases from V and 7 bases from J, with 9 bases between. The CDR3 spells CASSYQVGNIQYF. In nucleotides, the CDR3 is TGTGCCAGCAGTTACCAAGTCGGGAACATTCAGTACTTC.

The gene calls are TRBV7-3 and TRBJ1-1, with D maybe TRBD1 (6 bases). CDR3 length: 14 residues. CDR1 and CDR2 (germline): SGHTA, FQGTGA. V dropped 5 bases and J dropped 7 bases, with 17 bases sitting between them. Here the CDR3 reads CASSTYLRTDEAFF. In DNA, the CDR3 is TGTGCCAGCAGCACTTACCTCAGGACAGATGAAGCTTTCTTT.

This clone was picked up a small number of times. The chain uses TRBV5-8 and TRBJ1-3; D not resolved. The V and J ends lost 2 bases and 0 bases respectively, with 12 bases between them. Per germline, CDR1 SGHTS and CDR2 YDEGEE. The CDR3 is made up of 16 amino acids. The CDR3 protein is CASSFRRLSSGNTIYF. CDR3 sequence (DNA): TGTGCCAGCAGCTTTAGACGCCTGAGCTCTGGAAACACCATATATTTT.

The V gene is TRBV30, the J gene TRBJ1-6; D possibly corresponds to TRBD1 (6 bases). CDR1 GTSNPN and CDR2 SVGIG come from the germline V gene (reference sequence). This CDR3 contains 16 residues. The V and J ends lost 1 base and 5 bases respectively, with 15 bases between them. As DNA, the CDR3 is TGTGCCTGGAGTGCCGAGGGGGGCTGGGATAATTCACCCCTCCACTTT. This translates into CAWSAEGGWDNSPLHF.

The chain recombines TRBV6-5 with TRBJ1-2; D may be TRBD1 (6 bases). CDR1 and CDR2 from the germline V gene are MNHEY and SVGAGI. The CDR3 runs 12 residues. Trimming stripped 1 base from V and 8 bases from J, with 8 bases between. CDR3 in DNA: TGTGCCAGCAGTTACTTTAGGGGGGGCTACACCTTC. It is translated as CASSYFRGGYTF.

The V gene is TRBV6-5, the J gene TRBJ2-2; a possible D gene is TRBD1 (5 bases). The V end was cut by 10 bases, the J end by 4 bases, with 19 bases between. The CDR3 contains 15 residues. Germline CDR1 reads MNHEY; CDR2 reads SVGAGI. For the CDR3, the DNA is TGTGCCACCAGGCCCTGGGGCTCGAGCACCGGGGAGCTGTTTTTT. As protein: CATRPWGSSTGELFF.

This sequence joins TRBV28 and TRBJ1-1; 9 nucleotides match TRBD1. The CDR3 is 16 amino acids. Unmatched junction bases numbered 9, after V lost 4 bases and J lost 3 bases. The germline V gene encodes CDR1 MDHEN and CDR2 SYDVKM. The CDR3 protein is CASSSGMGQGYTEAFF. In DNA, the CDR3 is TGTGCCAGCAGTTCCGGTATGGGACAGGGATACACTGAAGCTTTCTTT.

This clone was seen once. The V gene is TRBV11-2, the J gene TRBJ2-7, with D unclear. Germline V lookup: CDR1 SGHAT, CDR2 FQNNGV. This CDR3 comprises 16 residues. The germline V and J ends were trimmed by 1 base and 0 bases, with 13 bases remaining between them. The CDR3 spells CASSLVASFSSYEQYF. The CDR3 DNA sequence: TGTGCCAGCAGCTTAGTAGCCAGCTTCAGCTCCTACGAGCAGTACTTC.

The chain couples TRBV2 to TRBJ1-1, with D possibly being TRBD1 (5 bases). V shed 6 bases and J shed 0 bases, with 11 bases lying between them. From germline, CDR1 is SNHLY and CDR2 FYNNEI. The CDR3 runs to 14 residues. The CDR3 loop reads CASRPQGLNTEAFF. The CDR3 nucleotides read TGTGCCAGCAGGCCCCAGGGCTTGAACACTGAAGCTTTCTTT.

This rearrangement joins TRBV5-4 to TRBJ1-4; D might be TRBD1 (5 bases). This CDR3 is 14 amino acids long. CDR1 SGHNT and CDR2 YYREEE come from the germline V gene (reference sequence). V lost 1 base and J 5 bases, leaving 9 bases between the germline ends. The CDR3 protein is CASSLTGGNEKLFF. CDR3 coding DNA: TGTGCCAGCAGCTTGACAGGTGGCAATGAAAAACTGTTTTTT.

The chain employs TRBV7-2 and TRBJ2-7; D may be TRBD1 (6 bases). This CDR3 is 11 amino acids long. The V gene lost 1 base and the J gene lost 11 bases, with 9 bases spanning the gap. Germline CDR1 and CDR2: SGHTA and FQGNSA. CDR3 DNA sequence: TGTGCCAGCAGCTTAGGTAGGGGGAAGTACTTC. Translation: CASSLGRGKYF. The whole variable domain, filled in from reference TRBV7-2 and TRBJ2-7, reads GAGVSQSPSNKVTEKGKDVELRCDPISGHTALYWYRQSLGQGLEFLIYFQGNSAPDKSGLPSDRFSAERTGGSVSTLTIQRTQQEDSAVYLCASSLGRGKYFGPGTRLTVT.

This clone was counted between two and nine times. The chain carries TRBV30 and TRBJ1-1; D remains ambiguous. V was trimmed by 0 bases and J by 11 bases, leaving 13 bases between them. Per the germline V gene, CDR1 is GTSNPN and CDR2 is SVGIG (reference sequence). This CDR3 contains 12 residues. Written as DNA, the CDR3 is TGTGCCTGGAGTGTAGCCTCGAGTACGGCTTTCTTT. Amino acids: CAWSVASSTAFF.

V and J are TRBV7-2 and TRBJ2-5, with 7 bases aligning to TRBD1. Germline loops: CDR1 SGHTA, CDR2 FQGNSA. The junction had 7 bases not matched to a gene; V was cut back by 5 bases and J by 4 bases. The CDR3 loop spans 14 amino acids. This CDR3 reads CASSEGPGGETQYF. The CDR3 DNA is TGTGCCAGCAGCGAAGGACCAGGGGGAGAGACCCAGTACTTC.

This chain uses TRBV11-2 with TRBJ2-2; D gene uncertain. V gave up 3 bases and J gave up 6 bases, with 8 bases separating them. In germline, CDR1 is SGHAT, CDR2 FQNNGV. The CDR3 consists of 13 residues. Written as DNA, the CDR3 is TGTGCCAGCAGCTTTGCTGGCCCCGGGGAGCTGTTTTTT. Translated, it gives CASSFAGPGELFF. The variable domain in full, completed from reference TRBV11-2 and TRBJ2-2, reads EAGVAQSPRYKIIEKRQSVAFWCNPISGHATLYWYQQILGQGPKLLIQFQNNGVVDDSQLPKDRFSAERLKGVDSTLKIQPAKLEDSAVYLCASSFAGPGELFFGEGSRLTVL.

The chain uses TRBV29-1 and TRBJ1-5, with D unclear. The CDR3 is 13 amino acids. The V gene lost 7 bases and the J gene lost 7 bases, with 17 bases spanning the gap. Germline V gene sequence: CDR1 SQVTM, CDR2 ANQGSEA. CDR3 residues: CSAAESREQPQHF. The CDR3 bases are TGCAGCGCCGCCGAAAGTCGGGAACAGCCCCAGCATTTT.

The chain is built from TRBV6-1 and TRBJ2-5, with 9 bases fitting TRBD1. Germline CDR1 reads MNHNS; CDR2 reads SASEGT. The V segment lost 5 bases and the J segment 8 bases; nucleotides outside the gene matches: 12. This CDR3 contains 15 residues. This CDR3 reads CASSSLQGAMGTQYF. CDR3 in DNA: TGTGCCAGCAGTTCCTTACAGGGGGCGATGGGCACCCAGTACTTC.

This chain connects TRBV7-9 to TRBJ2-6; D possibly corresponds to TRBD1 (7 bases). The CDR3 spans 18 residues. V lost 5 bases and J 0 bases, leaving 17 bases between the germline ends. Germline V gene data show CDR1 as SEHNR and CDR2 as FQNEAQ (reference sequence). Written as DNA, the CDR3 is TGTGCCAGCAGCGAATTACAGGGGACTTACTCTGGGGCCAACGTCCTGACTTTC. Protein: CASSELQGTYSGANVLTF.

The V gene is TRBV18, the J gene TRBJ2-3, with D perhaps being TRBD1 or TRBD2 (6 bases each). Germline assignment: CDR1 KGHSH and CDR2 LQKENI. V was clipped by 3 bases and J by 3 bases, with 16 bases between them. CDR3 length: 16 amino acids. The CDR3 coding sequence is TGTGCCAGCTCACCCCTCAGGGGAGGCCAAACAGATACGCAGTATTTT. It yields the protein CASSPLRGGQTDTQYF.

This rearrangement joins TRBV10-3 to TRBJ1-1; TRBD1 matches 7 bases. The germline CDR1 and CDR2 sequences are ENHRY and SYGVKD. The junction had 9 bases not matched to a gene; V was cut back by 6 bases and J by 2 bases. This CDR3 has 15 amino acids. The CDR3 nucleotides are TGTGCCATCAGGCACCGGGACAGCGAAAACACTGAAGCTTTCTTT. As protein: CAIRHRDSENTEAFF.